The 29 T cell receptor beta chains listed next were all sequenced from one sample in a study of blood T cell repertoires in COVID-19. The method was immunoSEQ multiplex PCR; TCRdb's version includes in-frame clones alone and lacks a portion of them. The table includes some 150,000 clones, roughly 76% detected once. The sample comprised peripheral blood. The receptor set was obtained from a woman between 45 and 60 years old with active or convalescent COVID-19.

The sample holds one count of this clone. The V call is TRBV30, the J call TRBJ1-5, with D perhaps matching TRBD1 (6 bases). V lost 4 bases, J lost 5 bases, and 15 bases lay in between. This CDR3 contains 14 residues. The germline gives CDR1 GTSNPN, CDR2 SVGIG (reference sequence). CDR3 loop: CAWTADRNDQPQHF. As DNA, the CDR3 is TGTGCCTGGACCGCGGACAGAAATGATCAGCCCCAGCATTTT.

The chain links TRBV7-8 to TRBJ2-3; 7 bases agree with TRBD1. Looked up from germline, CDR1 is SGHVS and CDR2 is FQNEAQ. V dropped 2 bases and J dropped 2; count of bases not matched to a gene: 4. The CDR3 consists of 15 residues. CDR3: CASSLMGQFTDTQYF. The CDR3 region has the DNA TGTGCCAGCAGCTTAATGGGACAGTTCACAGATACGCAGTATTTT.

The chain carries TRBV7-9 and TRBJ2-7; 8 positions agree with TRBD2. Unmatched junction bases numbered 13, after V lost 5 bases and J lost 4 bases. Per germline, CDR1 SEHNR and CDR2 FQNEAQ (reference sequence). The CDR3 is 16 amino acids. This chain's CDR3 is CASSPTAGTRGYEQYF. The CDR3 DNA is TGTGCCAGCAGCCCAACCGCCGGGACTAGGGGTTACGAGCAGTACTTC.

V is TRBV7-2 and J is TRBJ1-6; 7 bases fit TRBD1. V dropped 4 bases and J dropped 10; count of bases not matched to a gene: 10. Germline V CDR1 and CDR2: SGHTA, FQGNSA. The CDR3 loop spans 15 amino acids. This CDR3 is CASSSRQGNGSPLHF. In DNA form, the CDR3 reads TGTGCCAGCAGCTCCCGACAGGGCAACGGATCACCCCTCCACTTT.

The genes are TRBV9 and TRBJ1-5, with TRBD1 as a possible D gene (5 bases). Trimming left V 0 bases short and J 0 bases short, with 10 bases between. This CDR3 has 16 amino acids. Germline V gives CDR1 SGDLS, CDR2 YYNGEE. The CDR3 loop reads CASSVETTASNQPQHF. In nucleotides, the CDR3 is TGTGCCAGCAGCGTAGAGACGACAGCTAGCAATCAGCCCCAGCATTTT. Full variable domain (missing parts from reference TRBV9 and TRBJ1-5): DSGVTQTPKHLITATGQRVTLRCSPRSGDLSVYWYQQSLDQGLQFLIQYYNGEERAKGNILERFSAQQFPDLHSELNLSSLELGDSALYFCASSVETTASNQPQHFGDGTRLSIL.

The rearrangement links TRBV28 to TRBJ1-6; TRBD1 matches 10 bases. Trimming at V came to 5 bases and at J to 7 bases, leaving 5 bases not matched to a gene. This CDR3 comprises 15 residues. Germline assignment: CDR1 MDHEN and CDR2 SYDVKM. The CDR3 spells CASSTRTGGNSPLHF. In DNA form, the CDR3 reads TGTGCCAGCAGTACGCGGACAGGGGGAAATTCACCCCTCCACTTT.

The sample holds a few counts of this clone. V is TRBV4-2 and J is TRBJ2-2; 11 positions match TRBD1. The CDR3 is made up of 16 amino acids. The trim removed 0 bases at V and 6 bases at J, leaving 3 bases unmatched. CDR1 and CDR2 from the germline V gene are LGHNA and YNFKEQ. DNA for the CDR3: TGTGCCAGCAGCCAAGACGCGGACAGGGGGCCCGGGGAGCTGTTTTTT. It specifies CASSQDADRGPGELFF.

As DNA, the CDR3 is TGTGCCAGCAGCTTAACGGGTATCGCTGAAGCTTTCTTT. Its translation: CASSLTGIAEAFF. The V gene is TRBV7-2, the J gene TRBJ1-1; D unresolved. The CDR3 has 13 amino acids. Germline CDR1 reads SGHTA; CDR2 reads FQGNSA. Trimming took off 2 bases at V and 6 bases at J, with 10 bases between the two ends.

The rearrangement uses TRBV6-5 and TRBJ1-5; 8 nucleotides agree with TRBD1. V lost 5 bases to trimming and J lost 1 base; unmatched junction nucleotides: 4. From germline, CDR1 is MNHEY and CDR2 SVGAGI. The CDR3 is made up of 15 amino acids. The CDR3 DNA reads TGTGCCAGCAGTCAACAGGGGGAAAGCAATCAGCCCCAGCATTTT. This gives the protein CASSQQGESNQPQHF.

Remarks on this clone: Relative to the germline gene, one junction end is altered; a read error may explain this. The chain uses TRBV7-2 and TRBJ2-3; 11 bases map to TRBD2. This CDR3 region has 15 residues. Looked up from germline, CDR1 is SGHTA and CDR2 is FQGNSA. CDR3 nucleotide sequence: TGTGCCAGCACCTTAGCGGGGGGGCCGGCAGATACGCAGTATTTT. Translating gives CASTLAGGPADTQYF.

The chain uses TRBV4-3 and TRBJ1-5; TRBD1 matches at 7 bases. The CDR3 is 15 residues long. Germline CDR1 is LGHNA and CDR2 is YSLEER. V gave up 1 base and J gave up 5 bases; unmatched junction bases: 5. The CDR3 coding sequence is TGCGCCAGCAGCCAAGTTAGGCAGGGGGATCAGCCCCAGCATTTT. Its protein is CASSQVRQGDQPQHF.

V is TRBV15 and J is TRBJ2-3, with 8 bases that match TRBD1. Germline CDR1 is LNHNV and CDR2 is YYDKDF (reference sequence). The CDR3 spans 15 residues. V dropped 2 bases and J dropped 3; count of bases not matched to a gene: 4. The CDR3 region is CATSRRTGITDTQYF. CDR3 DNA: TGTGCCACCAGCAGACGGACAGGGATAACAGATACGCAGTATTTT.

The chain combines TRBV19 with TRBJ1-2, with D perhaps matching TRBD1 (5 bases). Deletions cut 10 bases from V and 4 bases from J, with 16 bases between. Germline CDR1 LNHDA, CDR2 SQIVND (reference sequence). The CDR3 runs to 13 residues. CDR3 bases: TGTGCCACTACATCGACAGATACCTATGGCTACACCTTC. Translated: CATTSTDTYGYTF.

The V gene is TRBV19, the J gene TRBJ2-1; possible D gene TRBD1, 6 bases. The CDR3 totals 16 residues. The germline V and J ends were trimmed by 5 bases and 2 bases, with 16 bases remaining between them. The germline CDR1 and CDR2 sequences are LNHDA and SQIVND (reference sequence). The CDR3: CASSLRGGMAYNEQFF. The CDR3 DNA reads TGTGCCAGTAGTCTCCGAGGGGGTATGGCCTACAATGAGCAGTTCTTC.

The chain recombines TRBV4-3 with TRBJ1-3, with a weak D call TRBD1 (5 bases). Germline assignment: CDR1 LGHNA and CDR2 YSLEER. V lost 0 bases and J lost 4, with 10 bases in between. The CDR3 loop spans 15 amino acids. The CDR3 nucleotides read TGCGCCAGCAGCCAAGATCCAGGACAAGGAAACACCATATATTTT. It translates to CASSQDPGQGNTIYF.

The chain combines TRBV5-1 with TRBJ2-3, with TRBD1 matching 11 bases. The length of the CDR3 is 15 residues. V shed 0 bases, J shed 4 bases, and the junction held 1 base outside the gene matches. CDR1 and CDR2 (germline): SGHRS, YFSETQ. CDR3 sequence: CASSLAGQGADTQYF. The CDR3 DNA reads TGCGCCAGCAGCTTGGCGGGACAGGGGGCAGATACGCAGTATTTT. The full variable domain, completed using reference TRBV5-1 and TRBJ2-3, is KAGVTQTPRYLIKTRGQQVTLSCSPISGHRSVSWYQQTPGQGLQFLFEYFSETQRNKGNFPGRFSGRQFSNSRSEMNVSTLELGDSALYLCASSLAGQGADTQYFGPGTRLTVL.

The V and J genes are TRBV30 and TRBJ2-5; D perhaps matches TRBD2 (7 bases). This CDR3 is 12 amino acids long. The V gene lost 5 bases and the J gene lost 4 bases, with 11 bases spanning the gap. The germline gives CDR1 GTSNPN, CDR2 SVGIG (reference sequence). CDR3 protein: CAWGGARETQYF. CDR3 DNA: TGTGCCTGGGGGGGGGCGCGAGAGACCCAGTACTTC.

The rearrangement uses TRBV30 and TRBJ2-7; 10 bases match TRBD2. This CDR3 has 15 residues. J gave up 2 bases and V 3 bases, and 7 bases lay outside the gene matches. Germline CDR1 reads GTSNPN; CDR2 reads SVGIG (reference sequence). The CDR3: CAWRERGGLPYEQYF. CDR3 in DNA: TGTGCCTGGAGGGAGCGGGGGGGACTCCCCTACGAGCAGTACTTC. Full variable domain (remainder filled in from reference TRBV30 and TRBJ2-7): SQTIHQWPATLVQPVGSPLSLECTVEGTSNPNLYWYRQAAGRGLQLLFYSVGIGQISSEVPQNLSASRPQDRQFILSSKKLLLSDSGFYLCAWRERGGLPYEQYFGPGTRLTVT.

The chain combines TRBV6-1 with TRBJ1-1, with D unresolved. The CDR3 totals 11 residues. V was clipped by 5 bases and J by 11 bases, with 12 bases between them. Germline CDR1 is MNHNS and CDR2 is SASEGT. For the CDR3, the DNA is TGTGCCAGCAGTCAGGCCTGGGAGGCTTTCTTT. Its translation: CASSQAWEAFF.

The V and J genes are TRBV5-1 and TRBJ2-5; no definite D call. Germline CDR1 SGHRS, CDR2 YFSETQ. Trimming left V 2 bases short and J 1 base short, with 6 bases between. CDR3 length equals 13 residues. DNA of the CDR3: TGCGCCAGCAGCTTTCCCGGCCAAGAGACCCAGTACTTC. Residues: CASSFPGQETQYF.

The chain has TRBV27 and TRBJ1-2; 7 bases agree with TRBD1. CDR3 length: 13 amino acids. Germline CDR1 and CDR2: MNHEY and SMNVEV (reference sequence). Trimming cost V 10 bases and J 3 bases; bases outside gene matches: 8. The DNA for the CDR3 is TGTGCCATCCGGAGGGGGCCGGACTATGGCTACACCTTC. Amino acid sequence: CAIRRGPDYGYTF.

A word on this clone: Other nucleotide sequences from this sample produce the same CDR3. The chain carries TRBV7-2 and TRBJ1-2; 7 nucleotides match TRBD1. The CDR3 is 12 residues long. CDR1 and CDR2 from the germline V gene are SGHTA and FQGNSA. V gave up 6 bases and J gave up 6 bases; unmatched junction bases: 4. CDR3 in DNA: TGTGCCAGCAGTTTCGACAGGGATGGCTACACCTTC. Translation: CASSFDRDGYTF.

This clone was seen once. The chain joins TRBV5-1 to TRBJ2-7; 8 nucleotides line up with TRBD1. V shed 5 bases and J 2 bases; nucleotides not matched to a gene: 3. This CDR3 contains 13 residues. The germline V gene encodes CDR1 SGHRS and CDR2 YFSETQ. CDR3 nucleotides: TGCGCCAGCAGGACAGGGGCGACCTACGAGCAGTACTTC. Its translation: CASRTGATYEQYF. Filled out from reference TRBV5-1 and TRBJ2-7, the complete variable domain reads KAGVTQTPRYLIKTRGQQVTLSCSPISGHRSVSWYQQTPGQGLQFLFEYFSETQRNKGNFPGRFSGRQFSNSRSEMNVSTLELGDSALYLCASRTGATYEQYFGPGTRLTVT.

The sample holds one count of this clone. The rearrangement joins TRBV19 to TRBJ1-4, with TRBD1 as a possible D gene (5 bases). The ends were cut back, 3 bases at V and 3 bases at J, with 14 bases in the middle. The germline V gene has CDR1 LNHDA and CDR2 SQIVND (reference sequence). This CDR3 spans 16 amino acids. The CDR3: CASSIVAGAANEKLFF. CDR3 coding DNA: TGTGCCAGTAGTATCGTTGCTGGGGCGGCTAATGAAAAACTGTTTTTT.

CDR3 loop: CASSFDTDSGNTIYF. CDR3 nucleotides: TGTGCCAGCAGTTTCGACACCGACTCTGGAAACACCATATATTTT. The chain joins TRBV9 to TRBJ1-3, with D uncertain. V dropped 5 bases and J dropped 0 bases, with 12 bases sitting between them. CDR3 length: 15 residues. CDR1 is SGDLS and CDR2 is YYNGEE in the germline V gene.

This clone was seen a handful of times. The chain couples TRBV5-1 to TRBJ2-7; 11 bases fit TRBD2. Germline V CDR1 and CDR2: SGHRS, YFSETQ. J was trimmed by 2 bases and V by 2 bases; bases with no gene match: 0. The CDR3 is 14 amino acids. CDR3 sequence: CASSFSGGAYEQYF. The CDR3 DNA sequence: TGCGCCAGCAGCTTTAGCGGGGGGGCCTACGAGCAGTACTTC.

The chain has TRBV6-2 or TRBV6-3 and TRBJ1-6; D ambiguous. Between the trimmed V and J ends, which lost 5 bases and 7 bases, there was a span of 12 bases. This CDR3 has 14 amino acids. Germline V gene data show CDR1 as MNHEY and CDR2 as SVGEGT. The CDR3 nucleotides read TGTGCCAGCAGTCTCGTGGGCGCGAATTCACCCCTCCACTTT. Its translation: CASSLVGANSPLHF.

The chain is built from TRBV30 and TRBJ1-3; 8 bases are a match to TRBD1. CDR3 length equals 15 residues. Per germline, CDR1 GTSNPN and CDR2 SVGIG (reference sequence). Trimming at V came to 5 bases and at J to 5 bases, leaving 11 bases not matched to a gene. DNA for the CDR3: TGTGCCTGGGTACAGGGGGGCGGGTCCCGAAACACCATATATTTT. Translation: CAWVQGGGSRNTIYF.

The count of this clone is one. The chain links TRBV5-4 to TRBJ1-4, with 9 bases lining up with TRBD1. Germline trimming cut 0 bases from V and 7 bases from J; bases unmatched to any gene: 1. CDR1 and CDR2 from the germline V gene are SGHNT and YYREEE (reference sequence). This CDR3 is built from 14 residues. The CDR3 region has the DNA TGTGCCAGCAGCTTGGACAGGGGGCGTGAAAAACTGTTTTTT. This codes for CASSLDRGREKLFF.